This T cell receptor (beta chain) was documented in a study of neurological immune-mediated disorders. Broader study findings: Across subjects, no CDR3 amino acid sequence appeared in expanded clones of more than one subject, a finding that suggested private repertoires in all groups.

There are many counts of this clonotype. Its target is unknown. With 10-nucleotide random UMIs included, cDNA was synthesized by 5'RACE. TCRdb passed the 5' RACE reads through MiXCR, listing each CDR3 protein once. The repertoire consists of tens of thousands of distinct CDR3 sequences, with 12% to 15% occurring once and the leading ten covering 4.6%. The CDR3 totals 16 residues. The germline V gene encodes CDR1 KGHDR and CDR2 SFDVKD. The V end was cut by 3 bases, the J end by 0 bases, with 12 bases between. Time point described: longitudinal time-point 1 (baseline). Sample: PBMCs. The receptor was isolated from a female donor with HTLV-1-associated myelopathy (HAM/TSP). J is TRBJ2-3 and V is TRBV24-1, with D perhaps matching TRBD1 (6 bases). The chain's CDR3 is CATSDDDRTSTDTQYF. The DNA of the CDR3 is TGTGCCACCAGTGATGACGACAGGACGAGCACAGATACGCAGTATTTT.